This T cell receptor beta chain is from a study of cytomegalovirus exposure and HLA in healthy donors. Background on the study: Some 87 million unique TCRs from HLA-typed donors were held in an early release of data. Overall study results and limits: Rates of TCR association differed by HLA locus in a later analysis, with DRB1 highest and HLA-C lowest. Rarity marked most TCR sequences, yet some public TCRs occurred in many donors.

CDR1 is MGHRA and CDR2 is YSYEKL in the germline V gene. The V end lost 0 bases, the J end lost 5 bases, and 7 bases lay between the germline ends. The CDR3 is 13 residues long. PCR amplification relied on 60 Vbeta primers (plus 13 Jbeta primers). Assay used: immunoSEQ multiplex PCR; TCRdb lists only in-frame clones, some missing. Here the sample spans under 200,000 clones, 79% being singletons. As for this clone: Its antigen is unknown.

The clonotype was recovered from a woman in her thirties or forties in good health and CMV-seronegative. The rearrangement links TRBV4-1 to TRBJ2-5; D possibly corresponds to TRBD2 (6 bases). The sample was PBMCs. The CDR3 protein is CASSQEDYETQYF. The CDR3, as DNA: TGCGCCAGCAGCCAAGAGGACTACGAGACCCAGTACTTC.